This TCR beta chain was documented in a study of OX40 agonist ivuxolimab in advanced cancers. Patients were ineligible given autoimmune disease history or systemic immunosuppression. The CDR3 has 16 residues. With V trimmed by 6 bases and J by 5 bases, 12 bases remained unmatched. Germline V gene sequence: CDR1 LNHDA, CDR2 SQIVND (reference sequence). Clones were sequenced by immunoSEQ multiplex PCR, and TCRdb holds only the in-frame ones, with some missing. The data contain some 100,000 clones, roughly 89% of them singletons. In regard to this clone: What it recognizes is unknown.

Findings of the study overall: Among expanded peripheral T cells, antigen specificity went undetermined.

This clonotype was obtained from an adult with an advanced solid tumor such as melanoma, head and neck, liver or kidney cancer. The chain couples TRBV19 to TRBJ2-2; the match to TRBD1 covers 7 bases. The source was CD4+ or CD8+ T cells sorted from blood, collected in a trial of the OX40 agonist ivuxolimab. The CDR3 loop reads CASSFKWTGLTGELFF. In DNA, the CDR3 is TGTGCCAGTAGCTTCAAGTGGACAGGACTTACCGGGGAGCTGTTTTTT. Full variable domain (missing parts from reference TRBV19 and TRBJ2-2): DGGITQSPKYLFRKEGQNVTLSCEQNLNHDAMYWYRQDPGQGLRLIYYSQIVNDFQKGDIAEGYSVSREKKESFPLTVTSAQKNPTAFYLCASSFKWTGLTGELFFGEGSRLTVL.